One and the same sample provided the 15 T cell receptor beta chains below, sequenced in a study of neurological immune-mediated disorders. TCRdb reanalysed the 5' RACE reads using MiXCR and keeps one entry per CDR3 protein. This table holds about 45,000 distinct CDR3 sequences, 13% found once. Time point denoted: longitudinal time-point 3. The sample taken for sequencing was PBMCs. The receptors derive from a young man in good health.

Many counts were recorded for this clonotype. The rearrangement links TRBV20-1 to TRBJ1-3; D is unresolved. The germline gives CDR1 DFQATT, CDR2 SNEGSKA (reference sequence). The ends were cut back, 3 bases at V and 4 bases at J, with 4 bases in the middle. This CDR3 spans 11 amino acids. The CDR3 region is CSASPGNTIYF. DNA for the CDR3: TGCAGTGCTAGCCCCGGAAACACCATATATTTT.

This clonotype was observed at least ten times. CDR3 DNA sequence: TGCGCCAGCAGCCGCCGGGACAGGGGTGGCGAGCAGTACTTC. This translates into CASSRRDRGGEQYF. The rearrangement joins TRBV5-1 to TRBJ2-7, with 10 positions matching TRBD1. The CDR3 spans 14 residues. CDR1 and CDR2 (germline): SGHRS, YFSETQ. V lost 4 bases to trimming and J lost 6 bases; unmatched junction nucleotides: 7.

By share of the sample, this clonotype is medium-sized. The V and J genes are TRBV29-1 and TRBJ1-1, with a weak D call TRBD1 (5 bases). Germline lookup yields CDR1 SQVTM and CDR2 ANQGSEA. Trimming left V 6 bases short and J 0 bases short, with 11 bases between. CDR3 length: 13 amino acids. CDR3 residues: CSVMDILNTEAFF. CDR3 coding DNA: TGCAGCGTAATGGACATTTTGAACACTGAAGCTTTCTTT. Full variable domain (outside the CDR3, taken from reference TRBV29-1 and TRBJ1-1): SAVISQKPSRDICQRGTSLTIQCQVDSQVTMMFWYRQQPGQSLTLIATANQGSEATYESGFVIDKFPISRPNLTFSTLTVSNMSPEDSSIYLCSVMDILNTEAFFGQGTRLTVV.

CDR3 coding DNA: TGTGCCACCAGCAGAGGGATATCTAGCGGGGTCGACGAGCAGTACTTC. Its translation: CATSRGISSGVDEQYF. J is TRBJ2-7 and V is TRBV15; 9 nucleotides match TRBD2. V gave up 1 base and J gave up 5 bases; unmatched junction bases: 9. CDR3 length: 16 residues. Germline CDR1 and CDR2: LNHNV and YYDKDF (reference sequence).

This clonotype was picked up many times. The gene calls are TRBV20-1 and TRBJ2-1; D is possibly TRBD2 (6 bases). The CDR3 loop spans 12 amino acids. V was trimmed by 3 bases and J by 9 bases, leaving 12 bases between them. The germline gives CDR1 DFQATT, CDR2 SNEGSKA (reference sequence). CDR3 protein: CSARADYAEQFF. The DNA for the CDR3 is TGCAGTGCTAGGGCGGACTACGCTGAGCAGTTCTTC.

This clonotype was counted many times. The CDR3 reads CSAQTGTNTGELFF. The CDR3, as DNA: TGCAGCGCCCAGACAGGGACGAACACCGGGGAGCTGTTTTTT. The chain links TRBV29-1 to TRBJ2-2, with 7 bases identical to TRBD1. After removal of 7 bases from V and 0 bases from J, the junction contained 5 bases not matched to a gene. In germline, CDR1 is SQVTM, CDR2 ANQGSEA. This CDR3 spans 14 amino acids.

There are many counts of this clonotype. The chain is built from TRBV6-4 and TRBJ1-1; a weak D match, TRBD1 (6 bases). CDR1 is MRHNA, CDR2 SNTAGT, per germline. The CDR3 spans 14 residues. V dropped 6 bases and J dropped 2 bases, with 13 bases sitting between them. The CDR3 here is CASRDSDSNTEAFF. The CDR3 DNA follows: TGTGCCAGCAGGGATTCGGACAGCAACACTGAAGCTTTCTTT.

This clonotype has a count of ten or more. The rearrangement joins TRBV10-3 to TRBJ2-7, with 9 bases that match TRBD1. Germline V gene sequence: CDR1 ENHRY, CDR2 SYGVKD. This CDR3 has 14 amino acids. Trimming cost V 4 bases and J 6 bases; bases outside gene matches: 7. CDR3 sequence reads: CAISASGTGFEQYF. The DNA for the CDR3 is TGTGCCATCAGTGCGTCGGGGACAGGGTTCGAGCAGTACTTC.

Ten or more counts support this clonotype. The chain couples TRBV4-1 to TRBJ1-2; the match to TRBD1 covers 7 bases. J was trimmed by 2 bases and V by 1 base; bases with no gene match: 7. Germline V gene data show CDR1 as MGHRA and CDR2 as YSYEKL. The CDR3 contains 16 residues. The CDR3 DNA follows: TGCGCCAGCAGCCAAGGTGTAACACAGGGGAACTATGGCTACACCTTC. This encodes CASSQGVTQGNYGYTF.

This clonotype has a handful of counts. This sequence joins TRBV10-3 and TRBJ2-2; D possibly corresponds to TRBD1 (6 bases). The ends were cut back, 8 bases at V and 3 bases at J, with 16 bases in the middle. CDR3 length equals 15 residues. Per germline, CDR1 ENHRY and CDR2 SYGVKD. As DNA, the CDR3 is TGTGCCATCCGTCTTCAAGAGGGGGACACCGGGGAGCTGTTTTTT. Protein product: CAIRLQEGDTGELFF.

This clonotype appeared many times. V and J are TRBV5-1 and TRBJ1-2; D is undetermined. Germline assignment: CDR1 SGHRS and CDR2 YFSETQ. Trimming removed 4 bases from V and 0 bases from J, with 16 bases in between. This CDR3 has 16 residues. This chain's CDR3 is CASSPDFGRPNYGYTF. The CDR3, as DNA: TGCGCCAGCAGCCCGGACTTCGGGAGACCTAACTATGGCTACACCTTC.

This clonotype has a count of ten or more. The V call is TRBV10-1, the J call TRBJ2-5; 7 bases align to TRBD2. From germline, CDR1 is WNHNN and CDR2 SYGVQD (reference sequence). V dropped 3 bases and J dropped 5; count of bases not matched to a gene: 6. This CDR3 region has 14 residues. For the CDR3, the DNA is TGCGCCAGCAGTGACAAGCGGGGAGGTGAGACCCAGTACTTC. This translates into CASSDKRGGETQYF.

This clonotype was detected ten times or more. The chain employs TRBV7-9 and TRBJ2-1; the D gene is possibly TRBD1 (5 bases). This CDR3 has 15 residues. Germline assignment: CDR1 SEHNR and CDR2 FQNEAQ (reference sequence). V gave up 1 base and J gave up 5 bases, with 12 bases separating them. Here the CDR3 reads CASSLVARENNEQFF. Here the CDR3 DNA reads TGTGCCAGCAGCTTAGTGGCCAGGGAAAACAATGAGCAGTTCTTC.

This clonotype appeared many times. The chain links TRBV4-1 to TRBJ2-7; TRBD2 agrees at 9 bases. The J segment lost 6 bases and the V segment lost 4 bases, leaving 4 bases of the junction unmatched. CDR1 is MGHRA, CDR2 YSYEKL, per germline. The CDR3 runs to 13 residues. In DNA form, the CDR3 reads TGCGCCAGCAGCCGGGGGACTAGCTCCGAGCAGTACTTC. Its translation is CASSRGTSSEQYF.

This chain uses TRBV6-6 with TRBJ2-3; TRBD1 might be the D (6 bases). V shed 2 bases and J shed 2 bases, with 8 bases lying between them. CDR3 length: 14 amino acids. The germline gives CDR1 MNHNY, CDR2 SVGAGI (reference sequence). CDR3 loop: CASSYQGNTDTQYF. In nucleotides, the CDR3 is TGTGCCAGCAGTTACCAGGGGAACACAGATACGCAGTATTTT.